The 26 T cell receptor beta chains given below trace back to one sample, sequenced in a study of tumor-infiltrating lymphocytes in localized non-small cell lung cancer. TCRdb's table, derived via immunoSEQ multiplex PCR, lists solely in-frame clones and lacks some. The table shows fewer than 20,000 clones, with roughly four fifths occurring only once. Sequencing was carried out using lung tumor tissue. The receptors were sampled from a human donor with non-small cell lung cancer.

The chain carries TRBV28 and TRBJ2-7; the match to TRBD1 covers 9 bases. Germline trimming cut 5 bases from V and 0 bases from J; bases unmatched to any gene: 2. CDR3 length equals 14 residues. Germline-derived CDR1 and CDR2 are MDHEN and SYDVKM. The CDR3 DNA sequence: TGTGCCAGCAGTCCGACAGGGGGCTCCTACGAGCAGTACTTC. Translation: CASSPTGGSYEQYF.

The chain has TRBV5-6 and TRBJ1-2, with D possibly matching TRBD1 (5 bases). The CDR3 is made up of 14 amino acids. Germline assignment: CDR1 SGHDT and CDR2 YYEEEE. Trimming removed 4 bases from V and 0 bases from J, with 10 bases in between. The CDR3 DNA reads as TGTGCCAGCAGCGCGGGGGGTTCTAACTATGGCTACACCTTC. Protein sequence: CASSAGGSNYGYTF.

The chain has TRBV5-6 and TRBJ2-3; TRBD2 is a possible D gene (6 bases). The germline V gene encodes CDR1 SGHDT and CDR2 YYEEEE. Trimming cost V 3 bases and J 6 bases, with 8 bases left between them. CDR3 length equals 12 residues. The CDR3 DNA is TGTGCCAGCAGCTCGCTAGCGGATACGCAGTATTTT. This codes for CASSSLADTQYF. The variable domain in full, completed from reference TRBV5-6 and TRBJ2-3, reads DAGVTQSPTHLIKTRGQQVTLRCSPKSGHDTVSWYQQALGQGPQFIFQYYEEEERQRGNFPDRFSGHQFPNYSSELNVNALLLGDSALYLCASSSLADTQYFGPGTRLTVL.

A few counts support this clone. This chain uses TRBV28 with TRBJ1-1; maybe TRBD1 (6 bases). Trimming removed 7 bases from V and 9 bases from J, with 18 bases in between. Germline CDR1 reads MDHEN; CDR2 reads SYDVKM. The CDR3 spans 13 residues. DNA for the CDR3: TGTGCCAGCACCAACCTGCCGGGGGCCCAAGCTTTCTTT. It specifies CASTNLPGAQAFF.

This clone appeared once. V and J are TRBV9 and TRBJ2-3; 10 bases map to TRBD2. Germline assignment: CDR1 SGDLS and CDR2 YYNGEE. The ends lost 4 bases at V and 2 bases at J; junction bases unmatched: 7. The CDR3 extends over 16 amino acids. CDR3 residues: CASSPRAGGNTDTQYF. For the CDR3, the DNA is TGTGCCAGCAGCCCGAGAGCGGGGGGGAACACAGATACGCAGTATTTT.

The chain links TRBV21-1 to TRBJ2-5; the D call in the table, TRBD2, was not verified against the DNA. TRBV21-1 is shown as a pseudogene. The CDR3 length is 19 residues. CDR3: CASSTPRASGSPRQETQYF. The DNA for the CDR3 is TGTGCCAGCAGCACCCCAAGGGCTAGCGGGAGTCCGAGGCAAGAGACCCAGTACTTC.

V gene TRBV7-9 combines with J gene TRBJ2-1; possibly TRBD2 for D (7 bases). The CDR3 is 16 amino acids. The V end was cut by 1 base, the J end by 9 bases, with 19 bases between. Germline V gene sequence: CDR1 SEHNR, CDR2 FQNEAQ (reference sequence). CDR3 nucleotides: TGTGCCAGCAGCTTAGACCTTCGCGGGGGCGGAGGTGAGCAGTTCTTC. Encoded protein: CASSLDLRGGGGEQFF.

This clone was counted between two and nine times. The chain couples TRBV29-1 to TRBJ1-1; D gene ambiguous. V dropped 4 bases and J dropped 3 bases, with 6 bases sitting between them. CDR1 and CDR2 from the germline V gene are SQVTM and ANQGSEA. CDR3 length equals 11 residues. The CDR3 nucleotides are TGCAGCGTTGCGGGCGACACTGAAGCTTTCTTT. Amino acid sequence: CSVAGDTEAFF. Based on the CDR3 plus reference TRBV29-1 and TRBJ1-1, the full variable domain is SAVISQKPSRDICQRGTSLTIQCQVDSQVTMMFWYRQQPGQSLTLIATANQGSEATYESGFVIDKFPISRPNLTFSTLTVSNMSPEDSSIYLCSVAGDTEAFFGQGTRLTVV.

The table lists this clone with a count of one. This rearrangement joins TRBV6-5 to TRBJ2-1; either TRBD1 or TRBD2 may fit D (5 bases each). This CDR3 is 14 amino acids long. Looked up from germline, CDR1 is MNHEY and CDR2 is SVGAGI. The ends were cut back, 0 bases at V and 9 bases at J, with 12 bases in the middle. CDR3: CASSYSGDQGEQFF. DNA for the CDR3: TGTGCCAGCAGTTACTCGGGGGACCAAGGTGAGCAGTTCTTC.

This chain joins TRBV27 and TRBJ1-2, with D possibly TRBD1 on 6 matching bases. Germline loops: CDR1 MNHEY, CDR2 SMNVEV (reference sequence). The CDR3 loop spans 16 amino acids. V lost 4 bases to trimming and J lost 7 bases, with 22 bases between them. CDR3 in DNA: TGTGCCAGCAGTTATCGGAGTAGGGGGAAGACGGGTGGCTACACCTTC. It encodes CASSYRSRGKTGGYTF.

Sample share makes this clone medium-sized. This chain links TRBV19 with TRBJ1-1; D is uncertain. V was cut by 5 bases and J by 3 bases, with 10 bases left in between. CDR1 is LNHDA and CDR2 is SQIVND in the germline V gene (reference sequence). This CDR3 contains 13 residues. CDR3 sequence (DNA): TGTGCCAGTAGTCCGCGGGCCGACACTGAAGCTTTCTTT. Residues: CASSPRADTEAFF.

The genes are TRBV29-1 and TRBJ2-5, with D tentatively TRBD1 (7 bases). Germline assignment: CDR1 SQVTM and CDR2 ANQGSEA. The CDR3 extends over 13 amino acids. V lost 3 bases and J lost 5, with 13 bases in between. The CDR3 DNA sequence: TGCAGCGTTGATCAGGGGGGTGCGGAGACCCAGTACTTC. It translates to CSVDQGGAETQYF.

V usage is TRBV6-6 and J usage is TRBJ2-5; TRBD2 matches 11 bases. Germline CDR1 is MNHNY and CDR2 is SVGAGI (reference sequence). This CDR3 contains 12 residues. With V trimmed by 8 bases and J by 4 bases, 0 bases remained unmatched. The CDR3 DNA reads as TGTGCCAGCGGACTAGCGGGAGAGACCCAGTACTTC. Protein product: CASGLAGETQYF.

The chain employs TRBV10-3 and TRBJ2-2; D might be TRBD1 or TRBD2, each matching 5 bases. This CDR3 has 15 residues. The germline V gene has CDR1 ENHRY and CDR2 SYGVKD. V was cut by 7 bases and J by 0 bases, with 12 bases left in between. As DNA, the CDR3 is TGTGCCATCACCCTCGGGGCAACGAACACCGGGGAGCTGTTTTTT. Residues: CAITLGATNTGELFF.

This clone was counted only a few times. The chain carries TRBV13 and TRBJ2-2; perhaps TRBD2 as D (6 bases). In germline, CDR1 is PRHDT, CDR2 FYEKMQ (reference sequence). CDR3 length equals 15 residues. V was clipped by 8 bases and J by 2 bases, with 15 bases between them. The CDR3 spells CASRRRGANTGELFF. Here the CDR3 DNA reads TGTGCCAGCCGGCGGCGGGGTGCAAACACCGGGGAGCTGTTTTTT.

The V and J genes are TRBV7-3 and TRBJ2-2, with D uncertain. V was cut by 5 bases and J by 7 bases, with 14 bases left in between. The CDR3 runs 14 residues. Germline values: CDR1 SGHTA, CDR2 FQGTGA. The CDR3 DNA follows: TGTGCCAGCAGCCCAACTACTTTAGGCGGGGAGCTGTTTTTT. Translation: CASSPTTLGGELFF.

The chain carries TRBV9 and TRBJ1-6; 8 bases map to TRBD1. This CDR3 region has 17 residues. The J segment lost 7 bases and the V segment lost 5 bases, leaving 14 bases of the junction unmatched. Germline lookup yields CDR1 SGDLS and CDR2 YYNGEE. CDR3 protein: CASRKDPGTGLNSPLHF. DNA for the CDR3: TGTGCCAGCAGAAAGGACCCCGGGACAGGCCTAAATTCACCCCTCCACTTT.

This chain uses TRBV5-1 with TRBJ1-2; D is uncertain. Germline assignment: CDR1 SGHRS and CDR2 YFSETQ. This CDR3 region has 14 residues. V lost 0 bases and J lost 2, with 8 bases in between. CDR3 nucleotides: TGCGCCAGCAGCTTGGGATCGAGCAACTATGGCTACACCTTC. Translation: CASSLGSSNYGYTF.

This chain joins TRBV5-1 and TRBJ2-3; a possible D gene is TRBD2 (5 bases). Germline values: CDR1 SGHRS, CDR2 YFSETQ. CDR3 length: 16 residues. V shed 4 bases and J shed 4 bases, with 19 bases lying between them. The CDR3 nucleotides are TGCGCCAGCAGCGCCTTGACTAAGAGTGTGGCAGATACGCAGTATTTT. As protein: CASSALTKSVADTQYF.

The chain uses TRBV6-5 and TRBJ1-3, with TRBD1 as a possible D gene (5 bases). Germline V lookup: CDR1 MNHEY, CDR2 SVGAGI. The CDR3 runs to 15 residues. The ends were cut back, 6 bases at V and 0 bases at J, with 12 bases in the middle. The CDR3 nucleotides are TGTGCCAGCAGGTACAGGACGAACTCTGGAAACACCATATATTTT. Encoded protein: CASRYRTNSGNTIYF.

There are a few counts of this clone. The V gene is TRBV9, the J gene TRBJ1-2; tentative D call: TRBD1 (6 bases). V lost 3 bases, J lost 6 bases, and 18 bases lay in between. The CDR3 loop spans 15 amino acids. Germline assignment: CDR1 SGDLS and CDR2 YYNGEE. CDR3 nucleotides: TGTGCCAGCAGCGCAGATTCCGGGGGCGTGAATGGCTACACCTTC. Translated, it gives CASSADSGGVNGYTF.

The V gene is TRBV25-1, the J gene TRBJ2-3; D call uncertain. Between the trimmed V and J ends, which lost 3 bases and 0 bases, there was a span of 13 bases. CDR3 size: 16 residues. Germline V lookup: CDR1 MGHDK, CDR2 SYGVNS. CDR3: CASSDQHRRSTDTQYF. CDR3 sequence (DNA): TGTGCCAGCAGTGACCAACACAGACGTAGCACAGATACGCAGTATTTT. Full variable domain (missing parts from reference TRBV25-1 and TRBJ2-3): EADIYQTPRYLVIGTGKKITLECSQTMGHDKMYWYQQDPGMELHLIHYSYGVNSTEKGDLSSESTVSRIRTEHFPLTLESARPSHTSQYLCASSDQHRRSTDTQYFGPGTRLTVL.

The table lists this clone with a few counts. This chain links TRBV9 with TRBJ2-1, with a tentative D call TRBD1 (5 bases). Between the trimmed V and J ends, which lost 3 bases and 4 bases, there was a span of 14 bases. This CDR3 has 15 amino acids. The germline CDR1 and CDR2 sequences are SGDLS and YYNGEE. CDR3 nucleotides: TGTGCCAGCAGCGATACGACAGTTAGTTACAATGAGCAGTTCTTC. Translating gives CASSDTTVSYNEQFF.

The chain is built from TRBV4-2 and TRBJ1-3, with D uncertain. The CDR3 spans 16 residues. V was trimmed by 0 bases and J by 0 bases, leaving 9 bases between them. From germline, CDR1 is LGHNA and CDR2 YNFKEQ. CDR3 protein: CASSQDLGDSGNTIYF. DNA for the CDR3: TGTGCCAGCAGCCAAGACCTCGGAGACTCTGGAAACACCATATATTTT.

This clone has just a few counts. The chain uses TRBV4-1 and TRBJ1-3; D is unresolved. Deletions cut 2 bases from V and 1 base from J, with 9 bases between. Germline V gene data show CDR1 as MGHRA and CDR2 as YSYEKL. The CDR3 totals 15 residues. CDR3 loop: CASSQQELSGNTIYF. The CDR3 region has the DNA TGCGCCAGCAGCCAACAAGAACTTTCTGGAAACACCATATATTTT.

This clone was counted a few times. The chain links TRBV18 to TRBJ2-7, with 9 bases that match TRBD1. The CDR3 runs to 15 residues. Germline CDR1 and CDR2: KGHSH and LQKENI. The V segment lost 4 bases and the J segment 2 bases; nucleotides outside the gene matches: 6. The CDR3 region is CASSLGQGKPYEQYF. The CDR3 DNA is TGTGCCAGCTCACTTGGACAGGGGAAACCCTACGAGCAGTACTTC.